These 11 T cell receptor beta chains share one sample of origin, sequenced in a study of blood T cell repertoires in COVID-19. Assay used: immunoSEQ multiplex PCR; TCRdb lists only in-frame clones, some missing. The sample holds about 59,000 clones, around 67% seen once. The sample comprised peripheral blood. Receptor source: a woman in her fifties or sixties with active or convalescent COVID-19.

In this sample, this clone turned up once. This sequence joins TRBV2 and TRBJ1-4; D ambiguous. CDR1 is SNHLY, CDR2 FYNNEI, per germline. The CDR3 spans 15 residues. Trimming took 4 bases from V and 4 from J, leaving 13 bases between them. CDR3 sequence reads: CASSGRGWYNEKLFF. DNA of the CDR3: TGTGCCAGCAGTGGTCGGGGTTGGTATAATGAAAAACTGTTTTTT.

The rearrangement joins TRBV2 to TRBJ1-3; D remains unclear. Germline CDR1 and CDR2: SNHLY and FYNNEI. V lost 5 bases and J 4 bases, leaving 3 bases between the germline ends. The CDR3 sequence is 11 residues long. CDR3 residues: CASSLGNTIYF. Here the CDR3 DNA reads TGTGCCAGCAGTTTAGGAAACACCATATATTTT.

V is TRBV29-1 and J is TRBJ1-4; TRBD1 is a possible D gene (6 bases). Germline V gene sequence: CDR1 SQVTM, CDR2 ANQGSEA. With 5 bases removed from V and 7 bases from J, the gap between germline ends came to 14 bases. This CDR3 comprises 13 residues. The DNA for the CDR3 is TGCAGCGTTTCGAACAGGGATTTTGAAAAACTGTTTTTT. Its translation is CSVSNRDFEKLFF.

This rearrangement joins TRBV29-1 to TRBJ2-7; 11 nucleotides agree with TRBD2. V lost 6 bases and J lost 7; bases outside the gene matches: 11. In germline, CDR1 is SQVTM, CDR2 ANQGSEA. The CDR3 runs 14 residues. Here the CDR3 reads CSVTGTSGSGEQYF. CDR3 sequence (DNA): TGCAGCGTCACCGGGACTAGCGGTTCTGGGGAGCAGTACTTC.

The V and J genes are TRBV5-1 and TRBJ1-4, with 7 bases lining up with TRBD1. The CDR3 spans 15 residues. The ends lost 6 bases at V and 3 bases at J; junction bases unmatched: 8. CDR1 is SGHRS, CDR2 YFSETQ, per germline. CDR3 sequence: CASNLHGTANEKLFF. The CDR3 bases are TGCGCCAGCAACCTCCACGGGACAGCTAATGAAAAACTGTTTTTT.

This chain connects TRBV10-1 to TRBJ2-7, with TRBD1 as a possible D gene (6 bases). From germline, CDR1 is WNHNN and CDR2 SYGVQD (reference sequence). V was shortened by 8 bases and J by 0 bases, with 17 bases between the two germline ends. CDR3 length: 15 amino acids. The CDR3 nucleotides read TGCGCCAGCTCTCCCCCCCAGGGGCGCTCCTACGAGCAGTACTTC. Translating gives CASSPPQGRSYEQYF.

The chain is built from TRBV5-4 and TRBJ1-2; possible D gene TRBD1, 6 bases. The CDR3 sequence is 14 residues long. Germline CDR1 reads SGHNT; CDR2 reads YYREEE (reference sequence). V was trimmed by 4 bases and J by 5 bases, leaving 15 bases between them. Written as DNA, the CDR3 is TGTGCCAGCAGCCCTGGGGGGGCGAGGTATGGCTACACCTTC. Protein: CASSPGGARYGYTF. Full variable domain (missing parts from reference TRBV5-4 and TRBJ1-2): ETGVTQSPTHLIKTRGQQVTLRCSSQSGHNTVSWYQQALGQGPQFIFQYYREEENGRGNFPPRFSGLQFPNYSSELNVNALELDDSALYLCASSPGGARYGYTFGSGTRLTVV.

This clone has more than one count but fewer than ten. This chain uses TRBV30 with TRBJ2-1, with 7 positions matching TRBD2. This CDR3 region has 15 residues. Germline V gives CDR1 GTSNPN, CDR2 SVGIG (reference sequence). Trimming cost V 3 bases and J 6 bases; bases outside gene matches: 11. CDR3: CAWSPGLVRGNEQFF. The CDR3 nucleotides read TGTGCCTGGAGCCCCGGACTAGTCCGCGGCAATGAGCAGTTCTTC.

The rearrangement links TRBV9 to TRBJ1-3; 11 bases map to TRBD1. Germline loops: CDR1 SGDLS, CDR2 YYNGEE. With 3 bases clipped from V and 0 bases from J, the junction kept 8 bases outside the gene matches. CDR3 size: 18 residues. This chain's CDR3 is CASSDNRDRGSSGNTIYF. CDR3 nucleotides: TGTGCCAGCAGCGATAACCGGGACAGGGGGAGCTCTGGAAACACCATATATTTT. The variable domain in full, completed from reference TRBV9 and TRBJ1-3, reads DSGVTQTPKHLITATGQRVTLRCSPRSGDLSVYWYQQSLDQGLQFLIQYYNGEERAKGNILERFSAQQFPDLHSELNLSSLELGDSALYFCASSDNRDRGSSGNTIYFGEGSWLTVV.

This sequence joins TRBV7-9 and TRBJ1-1; D may be TRBD1 (5 bases). CDR3 length equals 14 residues. V was clipped by 10 bases and J by 0 bases, with 15 bases between them. Germline assignment: CDR1 SEHNR and CDR2 FQNEAQ (reference sequence). As DNA, the CDR3 is TGTGCCATCAAAAGGGGCGAGATGAACACTGAAGCTTTCTTT. Residues: CAIKRGEMNTEAFF.

The chain links TRBV6-6 to TRBJ1-1; no reliable D call. The CDR3 consists of 13 residues. Trimming shortened V by 2 bases and J by 11 bases, and 15 bases separated the two germline ends. Germline assignment: CDR1 MNHNY and CDR2 SVGAGI (reference sequence). CDR3 in amino acids: CASSYEGWEEAFF. In nucleotides, the CDR3 is TGTGCCAGCAGTTACGAAGGGTGGGAGGAGGCTTTCTTT.